One and the same sample provided the 20 T cell receptor beta chains below, sequenced in a study of regulatory T cells in long-lasting Graves disease. With iRepertoire HTBI primers and Arm-PCR of CDR3 regions, TCR beta libraries were built. TCRdb called the multiplex PCR reads again in MiXCR, with one record for every CDR3 protein. The table shows hundreds of thousands of distinct CDR3 sequences, with approximately 15% occurring only once. The time point here: newly diagnosed GD, antithyroid drugs for less than 3 months. From RNA extracted from PBMCs, the TCR library was made. The same sample was also studied in work on T cells in Graves' hyperthyroidism and ophthalmopathy.

This specimen was peripheral blood mononuclear cells (PBMCs), taken at new diagnosis, from a patient treated with antithyroid drugs. Every receptor here comes from a man aged 35-49 years with Graves disease.

This clonotype appeared many times. V is TRBV20-1 and J is TRBJ1-6; no clear D gene. Germline values: CDR1 DFQATT, CDR2 SNEGSKA (reference sequence). The V gene lost 5 bases and the J gene lost 4 bases, with 15 bases spanning the gap. The CDR3 runs 15 residues. The CDR3 here is CSAHPPQVYNSPLHF. The DNA of the CDR3 is TGCAGTGCTCACCCCCCCCAGGTGTATAATTCACCCCTCCACTTT.

V usage is TRBV20-1 and J usage is TRBJ1-2; TRBD1 might be the D (5 bases). Germline assignment: CDR1 DFQATT and CDR2 SNEGSKA (reference sequence). V dropped 3 bases and J dropped 2 bases, with 16 bases sitting between them. This CDR3 region has 15 residues. Here the CDR3 reads CSARPTGGANYGYTF. Here the CDR3 DNA reads TGCAGTGCTAGGCCTACAGGAGGGGCGAACTATGGCTACACCTTC.

This clonotype was counted ten times or more. V usage is TRBV27 and J usage is TRBJ2-2; 7 bases match TRBD1. The junction had 4 bases not matched to a gene; V was cut back by 6 bases and J by 3 bases. Germline CDR1 MNHEY, CDR2 SMNVEV (reference sequence). The CDR3 spans 14 residues. In DNA form, the CDR3 reads TGTGCCAGCAGACGAGGGGGCGACACCGGGGAGCTGTTTTTT. It yields the protein CASRRGGDTGELFF.

This clonotype was counted many times. This sequence joins TRBV27 and TRBJ2-3, with D perhaps TRBD2 (5 bases). This CDR3 spans 16 amino acids. The V end was cut by 4 bases, the J end by 5 bases, with 19 bases between. Germline values: CDR1 MNHEY, CDR2 SMNVEV (reference sequence). The CDR3 region has the DNA TGTGCCAGCAGTTGGCCGGGGAATAAAGTTTTAGATACGCAGTATTTT. Translation gives CASSWPGNKVLDTQYF.

This clonotype was detected ten times or more. This chain links TRBV28 with TRBJ1-6; the D is unclear. The ends were cut back, 7 bases at V and 13 bases at J, with 23 bases in the middle. The CDR3 is made up of 15 amino acids. CDR1 MDHEN and CDR2 SYDVKM come from the germline V gene. Here the CDR3 DNA reads TGTGCCAGCACCCAGTGGGGTAGGTCATCTAGCCCCCTCCACTTT. This gives the protein CASTQWGRSSSPLHF.

This sequence joins TRBV20-1 and TRBJ1-1; no clear D gene. V gave up 1 base and J gave up 8 bases, with 11 bases separating them. CDR3 length equals 12 residues. Germline V gene data show CDR1 as DFQATT and CDR2 as SNEGSKA (reference sequence). The CDR3 DNA is TGCAGTGCTAGAGCAAGCGCCAGGGAAGCTTTCTTT. Translating it yields CSARASAREAFF.

This clonotype was observed many times. This rearrangement joins TRBV12-3 or TRBV12-4 to TRBJ1-5; 7 bases map to TRBD1. This CDR3 contains 14 residues. V shed 6 bases, J shed 7 bases, and the junction held 9 bases outside the gene matches. Here the CDR3 reads CASSFTTGPQPQHF. CDR3 bases: TGTGCCAGCAGCTTCACGACAGGGCCCCAGCCCCAGCATTTT.

This clonotype occurred many times. This chain links TRBV28 with TRBJ2-1; D is possibly TRBD2 (7 bases). V was pared by 4 bases and J by 3 bases, with 13 bases between. The CDR3 has 15 amino acids. Germline CDR1 is MDHEN and CDR2 is SYDVKM. For the CDR3, the DNA is TGTGCCAGCAGTTCGCCGGGGGGACACTACAATGAGCAGTTCTTC. Translated, it gives CASSSPGGHYNEQFF.

This clonotype has a count of ten or more. The rearrangement uses TRBV7-9 and TRBJ1-1; D call uncertain. Germline loops: CDR1 SEHNR, CDR2 FQNEAQ (reference sequence). The CDR3 totals 14 residues. The germline V and J ends were trimmed by 8 bases and 1 base, with 14 bases remaining between them. The CDR3 region is CASSNPGENTEAFF. In DNA, the CDR3 is TGTGCCAGCTCGAACCCCGGGGAGAACACTGAAGCTTTCTTT. The full variable domain, with the rest looked up from reference TRBV7-9 and TRBJ1-1, is DTGVSQNPRHKITKRGQNVTFRCDPISEHNRLYWYRQTLGQGPEFLTYFQNEAQLEKSRLLSDRFSAERPKGSFSTLEIQRTEQGDSAMYLCASSNPGENTEAFFGQGTRLTVV.

This clonotype was counted only a few times. The J gene is TRBJ2-7, the V gene TRBV18; 7 nucleotides align to TRBD2. V shed 4 bases, J shed 3 bases, and the junction held 9 bases outside the gene matches. This CDR3 comprises 15 residues. Germline lookup yields CDR1 KGHSH and CDR2 LQKENI. CDR3 residues: CASSLSIGEGYEQYF. In DNA, the CDR3 is TGTGCCAGCTCACTCTCTATAGGGGAGGGCTACGAGCAGTACTTC. The full variable domain, with the rest looked up from reference TRBV18 and TRBJ2-7, is NAGVMQNPRHLVRRRGQEARLRCSPMKGHSHVYWYRQLPEEGLKFMVYLQKENIIDESGMPKERFSAEFPKEGPSILRIQQVVRGDSAAYFCASSLSIGEGYEQYFGPGTRLTVT.

This clonotype showed up many times. The V call is TRBV27, the J call TRBJ2-2, with TRBD1 matching over 9 bases. Germline CDR1 reads MNHEY; CDR2 reads SMNVEV (reference sequence). This CDR3 region has 15 residues. V trimming: 6 bases; J trimming: 7 bases; junction bases outside the gene matches: 9. The CDR3 nucleotides read TGTGCCAGCAGCCCTGACAGGGGGGGACACGGGGAGCTGTTTTTT. Its translation: CASSPDRGGHGELFF.

The chain recombines TRBV18 with TRBJ2-1; no clear D gene. CDR1 is KGHSH, CDR2 LQKENI, per germline. Trimming shortened V by 4 bases and J by 7 bases, and 11 bases separated the two germline ends. This CDR3 is built from 13 residues. Here the CDR3 reads CASSRRPENEQFF. The DNA for the CDR3 is TGTGCCAGCTCACGACGACCAGAGAATGAGCAGTTCTTC.

The sample holds many counts of this clonotype. The gene calls are TRBV3-1 and TRBJ2-3, with 11 bases matching TRBD2. The junction had 2 bases not matched to a gene; V was cut back by 3 bases and J by 0 bases. The germline CDR1 and CDR2 sequences are LGHDT and YNNKEL (reference sequence). This CDR3 contains 16 residues. CDR3 DNA sequence: TGTGCCAGCAGCCAGGGACTAGCGGCTAGCACAGATACGCAGTATTTT. Translated: CASSQGLAASTDTQYF.

V gene TRBV7-2 combines with J gene TRBJ2-1; D gene ambiguous. The germline V gene encodes CDR1 SGHTA and CDR2 FQGNSA. The V end was cut by 4 bases, the J end by 8 bases, with 12 bases between. The CDR3 is made up of 13 amino acids. CDR3 protein: CASSSRPNHEQFF. The CDR3 DNA reads as TGTGCCAGCAGCTCACGGCCCAATCATGAGCAGTTCTTC.

In its sample, this clonotype was seen many times. The CDR3: CASSLPGVDTEAFF. The CDR3, as DNA: TGCGCCAGCAGCCTCCCAGGGGTAGACACTGAAGCTTTCTTT. This chain joins TRBV5-1 and TRBJ1-1; D might be TRBD1 (6 bases). The germline V gene encodes CDR1 SGHRS and CDR2 YFSETQ. The CDR3 sequence is 14 residues long. V was clipped by 4 bases and J by 3 bases, with 13 bases between them.

This clonotype was detected only a few times. The rearrangement links TRBV28 to TRBJ2-1; the match to TRBD1 covers 11 bases. Germline V gene data show CDR1 as MDHEN and CDR2 as SYDVKM. V dropped 6 bases and J dropped 12; count of bases not matched to a gene: 7. This CDR3 has 13 amino acids. The CDR3 region has the DNA TGTGCCAGCAGCGGACAGGGGGCAATTGGGCAGTTCTTC. Translated, it gives CASSGQGAIGQFF.

This clonotype was recorded many times. The rearrangement joins TRBV4-1 to TRBJ1-4; no clear D gene. Trimming left V 1 base short and J 1 base short, with 10 bases between. The CDR3 contains 16 residues. The germline V gene encodes CDR1 MGHRA and CDR2 YSYEKL. The CDR3 protein is CASSQGSRQTNEKLFF. The CDR3 DNA follows: TGCGCCAGCAGCCAAGGAAGTCGGCAAACTAATGAAAAACTGTTTTTT.

This clonotype has ten or more counts. This chain joins TRBV18 and TRBJ2-1, with 13 bases identical to TRBD2. V shed 2 bases, J shed 7 bases, and the junction held 5 bases outside the gene matches. This CDR3 has 16 residues. CDR1 is KGHSH, CDR2 LQKENI, per germline. The CDR3 DNA follows: TGTGCCAGCTCACCATTCTCGGGACTAGCGGGGAATGAGCAGTTCTTC. It encodes CASSPFSGLAGNEQFF.

The chain combines TRBV2 with TRBJ1-5; D remains unclear. CDR1 and CDR2 from the germline V gene are SNHLY and FYNNEI. This CDR3 region has 16 residues. Trimming took 2 bases from V and 0 from J, leaving 11 bases between them. CDR3 in amino acids: CASSEYPHVSNQPQHF. In DNA, the CDR3 is TGTGCCAGCAGTGAATACCCGCATGTTAGCAATCAGCCCCAGCATTTT.

The chain employs TRBV7-2 and TRBJ2-3; D is undetermined. Germline loops: CDR1 SGHTA, CDR2 FQGNSA. This CDR3 is built from 16 residues. V was trimmed by 5 bases and J by 0 bases, leaving 15 bases between them. CDR3 in DNA: TGTGCCAGCAGCGCCAGATACACCACTAGCACAGATACGCAGTATTTT. This gives the protein CASSARYTTSTDTQYF.